Shown below are 10 T cell receptor beta chains from a single sample sequenced in a study of cytomegalovirus exposure and HLA in healthy donors. It was with 60 Vbeta and 13 Jbeta primers that the PCR ran. Profiled with immunoSEQ multiplex PCR; TCRdb holds only in-frame clones, not every one. Of roughly 140,000 clones in the sample, over 60% were seen once. Sequencing used PBMCs. All receptors come from a woman aged 30 to 39 in good health and CMV-seronegative.

V gene TRBV27 combines with J gene TRBJ2-1, with 8 bases matching TRBD2. V was pared by 0 bases and J by 0 bases, with 13 bases of the junction left unmatched. Germline V lookup: CDR1 MNHEY, CDR2 SMNVEV (reference sequence). The CDR3 is made up of 20 amino acids. This CDR3 is CASSLSAGGVWGGSYNEQFF. DNA of the CDR3: TGTGCCAGCAGTTTATCCGCCGGGGGGGTTTGGGGGGGCTCCTACAATGAGCAGTTCTTC.

This clone was seen once. The chain recombines TRBV5-8 with TRBJ1-2, with 7 bases fitting TRBD1. This CDR3 is built from 13 residues. With V trimmed by 9 bases and J by 6 bases, 11 bases remained unmatched. Per germline, CDR1 SGHTS and CDR2 YDEGEE. CDR3 region: CATVDRVYDGYTF. The CDR3 nucleotides are TGTGCCACCGTCGACAGGGTCTACGATGGCTACACCTTC.

This chain connects TRBV19 to TRBJ1-5, with TRBD1 matching over 9 bases. Looked up from germline, CDR1 is LNHDA and CDR2 is SQIVND (reference sequence). This CDR3 contains 16 residues. The J segment lost 3 bases and the V segment lost 4 bases, leaving 7 bases of the junction unmatched. CDR3: CASSTGQGTYNQPQHF. The DNA for the CDR3 is TGTGCCAGTAGTACCGGACAGGGGACTTACAATCAGCCCCAGCATTTT.

CDR3 bases: TGTGCCAGCAGCTTACCGACAGGGGCGAACACCGGGGAGCTGTTTTTT. Amino acid sequence: CASSLPTGANTGELFF. This chain uses TRBV7-3 with TRBJ2-2; 8 positions agree with TRBD1. The V gene end was trimmed by 2 bases and the J gene end by 0 bases; junction bases not matched to a gene: 2. This CDR3 is built from 16 residues. Germline loops: CDR1 SGHTA, CDR2 FQGTGA.

DNA of the CDR3: TGTGCCAGCAGCTTCGGCAGGGATGATGGCTACACCTTC. Translated, it gives CASSFGRDDGYTF. The chain couples TRBV5-6 to TRBJ1-2; TRBD1 might be the D (5 bases). The germline gives CDR1 SGHDT, CDR2 YYEEEE. The CDR3 loop spans 13 amino acids. The germline V and J ends were trimmed by 2 bases and 6 bases, with 11 bases remaining between them.

The chain uses TRBV30 and TRBJ1-2; no reliable D call. Trimming cost V 2 bases and J 0 bases, with 13 bases left between them. This CDR3 is 15 amino acids long. Germline CDR1 is GTSNPN and CDR2 is SVGIG (reference sequence). The CDR3 nucleotides read TGTGCCTGGAGTACCCACCGGGAGGCTAACTATGGCTACACCTTC. This codes for CAWSTHREANYGYTF. Based on the CDR3 plus reference TRBV30 and TRBJ1-2, the full variable domain is SQTIHQWPATLVQPVGSPLSLECTVEGTSNPNLYWYRQAAGRGLQLLFYSVGIGQISSEVPQNLSASRPQDRQFILSSKKLLLSDSGFYLCAWSTHREANYGYTFGSGTRLTVV.

This rearrangement joins TRBV2 to TRBJ2-7, with 8 positions matching TRBD2. The CDR3 has 12 amino acids. Looked up from germline, CDR1 is SNHLY and CDR2 is FYNNEI. J lost 5 bases, V lost 10 bases, and 7 bases had no gene match. In DNA, the CDR3 is TGTGCCATCGGAGCGGGGGTGAACGAGCAGTACTTC. Encoded protein: CAIGAGVNEQYF.

The V and J genes are TRBV6-1 and TRBJ2-7; the match to TRBD1 covers 10 bases. CDR3 length: 15 amino acids. Germline CDR1 MNHNS, CDR2 SASEGT. V gave up 3 bases and J gave up 2 bases; unmatched junction bases: 4. CDR3 region: CASSDVGQGAYEQYF. CDR3 DNA sequence: TGTGCCAGCAGTGATGTAGGACAGGGGGCCTACGAGCAGTACTTC.

The chain employs TRBV5-4 and TRBJ2-3, with TRBD2 matching 12 bases. Trimming removed 4 bases from V and 0 bases from J; junction bases left unmatched: 12. The germline CDR1 and CDR2 sequences are SGHNT and YYREEE (reference sequence). This CDR3 contains 19 residues. CDR3 sequence reads: CASSRFTSGGSSSTDTQYF. DNA of the CDR3: TGTGCCAGCAGCCGATTCACTAGCGGGGGGTCCTCTAGCACAGATACGCAGTATTTT.

The chain combines TRBV4-2 with TRBJ2-7; 7 nucleotides agree with TRBD2. The CDR3 contains 16 residues. V lost 0 bases to trimming and J lost 4 bases; unmatched junction nucleotides: 9. CDR1 LGHNA and CDR2 YNFKEQ come from the germline V gene. CDR3 sequence (DNA): TGTGCCAGCAGCCAAGAATTCAGGCAGGGAGGGTACGAGCAGTACTTC. Translation: CASSQEFRQGGYEQYF.